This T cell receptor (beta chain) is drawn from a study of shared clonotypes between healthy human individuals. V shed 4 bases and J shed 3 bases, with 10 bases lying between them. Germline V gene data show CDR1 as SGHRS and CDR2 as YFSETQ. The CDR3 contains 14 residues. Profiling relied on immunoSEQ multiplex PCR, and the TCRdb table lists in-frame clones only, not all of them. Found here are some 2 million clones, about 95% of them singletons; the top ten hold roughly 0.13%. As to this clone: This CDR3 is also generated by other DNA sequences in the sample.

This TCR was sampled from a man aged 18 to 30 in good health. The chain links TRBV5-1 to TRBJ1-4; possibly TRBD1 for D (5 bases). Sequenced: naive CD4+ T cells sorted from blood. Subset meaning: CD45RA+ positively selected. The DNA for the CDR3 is TGCGCCAGCAGCGCAGGGCGGCCTAATGAAAAACTGTTTTTT. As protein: CASSAGRPNEKLFF. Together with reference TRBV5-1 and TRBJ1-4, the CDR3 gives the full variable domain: KAGVTQTPRYLIKTRGQQVTLSCSPISGHRSVSWYQQTPGQGLQFLFEYFSETQRNKGNFPGRFSGRQFSNSRSEMNVSTLELGDSALYLCASSAGRPNEKLFFGSGTQLSVL.